This TCR beta chain is drawn from a study of control samples from healthy donors and cancer patients. CDR1 is LNHNV and CDR2 is YYDKDF in the germline V gene (reference sequence). V lost 5 bases and J lost 4; bases outside the gene matches: 4. This CDR3 has 14 amino acids. The method was immunoSEQ multiplex PCR; TCRdb's version includes in-frame clones alone and lacks a portion of them. The sample holds over 100,000 clones, roughly 90% seen once. The sequenced material came from blood. The TCR comes from a man in his forties or fifties in good health. The chain combines TRBV15 with TRBJ2-3; 9 bases align to TRBD1. The CDR3 DNA follows: TGTGCCACCAGCGGGGGGACAGGGTCAGATACGCAGTATTTT. This codes for CATSGGTGSDTQYF.